A selection of T cell receptor beta chains follows, all from one sample in a study of T cell repertoires in cytomegalovirus infection. These TCRs' antigens remain unknown. Each CDR3 protein gets one entry after TCRdb re-called the reads with MiXCR. The data hold about 120,000 distinct CDR3 sequences, with over 30% observed a single time. The sequences come from CD8+ T cells from cultured PBMCs, collected from culture after CMV antigen stimulation. The receptors shown here come from a human donor in good health (CMV status not recorded). Some clones in this sample may be carry-over from other donors' samples. Both conserved end residues are part of each CDR3. A D gene is named only where the DNA matches it firmly. A clone size is listed for some rows: how often the clone was seen (once, few, many), or a class if it is expanded.

clone_size | j_call | d_call | v_call | cdr3_nt | cdr3_aa
few | TRBJ2-2 | TRBD2 | TRBV7-7 | TGTGCTAGCAGCTTCAATAGCGGGGGGGAGCTGTTTTTT | CASSFNSGGELFF
NA | TRBJ2-1 | NA | TRBV29-1 | TGCAGCGCAGGGGCGGGATCCCCCTACTACAATGAGCAGTTCTTC | CSAGAGSPYYNEQFF
few | TRBJ2-7 | TRBD2 | TRBV7-9 | TGTGCCAGCAGCTTAGGTCTAGCGGGGGAAACCTACGAGCAGTACTTC | CASSLGLAGETYEQYF
NA | TRBJ2-3 | NA | TRBV27 | TGTGCCAGCAGCTACAATCGATTCCCAGATACGCAGTATTTT | CASSYNRFPDTQYF
few | TRBJ2-3 | NA | TRBV6-1 | TGTGCCAGCAGCTACGGGCCAACTAGCACAGATACGCAGTATTTT | CASSYGPTSTDTQYF
few | TRBJ1-1 | NA | TRBV27 | TGTGCCAGCAGTTTATCGATCAACACTGAAGCTTTCTTT | CASSLSINTEAFF
few | TRBJ2-2 | NA | TRBV7-9 | TGTGCCAGCGACCACCAGGGGTGGGCCGGGGAGCTGTTTTTT | CASDHQGWAGELFF
many | TRBJ1-5 | TRBD1 | TRBV19 | TGTGCCAGTAGTAGTTCGGACAGGGCCGATCAGCCCCAGCATTTT | CASSSSDRADQPQHF
few | TRBJ2-5 | TRBD1 | TRBV11-2 | TGTGCCAGCAGCTTAGCTGGGACAGGGATTTCGAAGACCCAGTACTTC | CASSLAGTGISKTQYF
few | TRBJ2-1 | NA | TRBV3-1 | TGTGCCAGCAGCCCCCCGTCGGGGGGCCATAATGAGCAGTTCTTC | CASSPPSGGHNEQFF
NA | TRBJ2-5 | NA | TRBV6-5 | TGTGCCAGCAGTTACGGACAGAGAGAGACCCAGTACTTC | CASSYGQRETQYF
NA | TRBJ1-6 | NA | TRBV12-5 | TGTGCTAGTGTTGGGGACGGAGATTCACCCCTCCACTTT | CASVGDGDSPLHF
NA | TRBJ2-2 | TRBD2 | TRBV4-1 | TGCGCCAGCAGCCAGGGACTAGCGGGGGAGAACACCGGGGAGCTGTTTTTT | CASSQGLAGENTGELFF
few | TRBJ2-5 | NA | TRBV7-2 | TGTGCCAGCAGCCCAAGGGCCAGACCACAAGAGACCCAGTACTTC | CASSPRARPQETQYF
few | TRBJ2-7 | TRBD1 | TRBV6-5 | TGTGCCAGCAGTTACTGGCCAGGGGGCAGGAGCGGCGAGCAGTACTTC | CASSYWPGGRSGEQYF
many | TRBJ2-2 | NA | TRBV7-7 | TGTGCTAGCACCCTAAGGCTTAACACCGGGGAGCTGTTTTTT | CASTLRLNTGELFF
few | TRBJ2-7 | TRBD1 | TRBV7-9 | TGTGCCAGCAGCTTCCCCAGGACAGGGGGAACCTACGAGCAGTACTTC | CASSFPRTGGTYEQYF
many | TRBJ2-7 | NA | TRBV28 | TGTGCCAGCAGCTTAGGCGGCTCCTACGAGCAGTACTTC | CASSLGGSYEQYF
NA | TRBJ2-7 | NA | TRBV5-6 | TGTGCCAGCAGCTTGTTTGAGACCTACGAGCAGTACTTC | CASSLFETYEQYF
many | TRBJ2-5 | TRBD1 | TRBV12-3/TRBV12-4 | TGTGCCAGCAGTTTTACAGGGGTGGTCGAGACCCAGTACTTC | CASSFTGVVETQYF
once | TRBJ1-1 | NA | TRBV5-1 | TGCGCCAGCAGCCCGGGAGTCGGTGAAGCTTTCTTT | CASSPGVGEAFF
NA | TRBJ2-2 | TRBD2 | TRBV24-1 | TGTGCCACCAGTGATCCACCTACTAGCGGGGGCGTCACCGGGGAGCTGTTTTTT | CATSDPPTSGGVTGELFF
NA | TRBJ1-1 | TRBD1 | TRBV20-1 | TGCAGTGCCGAATGGACAGGGGGGAGCACTGAAGCTTTCTTT | CSAEWTGGSTEAFF
NA | TRBJ2-1 | TRBD2 | TRBV5-8 | TGTGCCAGCAGCTACGCGGGACTAGGGTACAATGAGCAGTTCTTC | CASSYAGLGYNEQFF
NA | TRBJ1-2 | NA | TRBV6-2/TRBV6-3 | TGTGCCAGCAGCGAGCGCCCTTGGGGGGGCTCCTACTATGGCTACACCTTC | CASSERPWGGSYYGYTF
NA | TRBJ2-2 | TRBD1 | TRBV6-1 | TGTGCCACCCCCCGGGACAGGGGCAGCGGGGAGCTGTTTTTT | CATPRDRGSGELFF
NA | TRBJ1-1 | TRBD1 | TRBV19 | TGTGCCAGTAGTATTATAGGGGGCTCTACTGAAGCTTTCTTT | CASSIIGGSTEAFF
few | TRBJ1-3 | TRBD1 | TRBV27 | TGTGCCAGCAGTCCCCCGACAGGGGCCGGAAACACCATATATTTT | CASSPPTGAGNTIYF
few | TRBJ2-3 | NA | TRBV12-3/TRBV12-4 | TGTGCCAGCAGTTTACTCTCCGGGACCTCAGATACGCAGTATTTT | CASSLLSGTSDTQYF
NA | TRBJ1-1 | NA | TRBV12-3/TRBV12-4 | TGTGCCAGCAGTTTAACGAACACTGAAGCTTTCTTT | CASSLTNTEAFF
many | TRBJ1-2 | NA | TRBV6-6 | TGTGCCAGCAGTCTCCCGGCCCTGGTCGGCTATGGCTACACCTTC | CASSLPALVGYGYTF
NA | TRBJ2-7 | NA | TRBV10-3 | TGTGCCATCAGTGACGGGCCAGGTGCGCTTTTC | CAISDGPGALF
NA | TRBJ2-1 | NA | TRBV7-2 | TGTGCCAGCACCTCCTACAATGTGCAGTTCTTC | CASTSYNVQFF
few | TRBJ2-3 | NA | TRBV12-3/TRBV12-4 | TGTGCCAGCAGTATTTGGGGGAGGACAGATACGCAGTATTTT | CASSIWGRTDTQYF
NA | TRBJ2-1 | NA | TRBV9 | TGTGCCAGCAGTAGTGGAGGTGACAATGAGCAGTTCTTC | CASSSGGDNEQFF
NA | TRBJ1-5 | TRBD1 | TRBV4-1 | TGCGCCAGCAGCCACTCGACAGGGGCCAATCAGCCCCAGCATTTT | CASSHSTGANQPQHF
many | TRBJ2-7 | TRBD1 | TRBV7-2 | TGTGCCAGTGGACAGGGATCCCACGAGCAGTACTTC | CASGQGSHEQYF
medium-sized | TRBJ2-1 | NA | TRBV12-3/TRBV12-4 | TGTGCCAGCAGTTTAGCGGGGGGAAAGAACAATGAGCAGTTCTTC | CASSLAGGKNNEQFF
many | TRBJ1-1 | NA | TRBV7-2 | TGTGCCAGCAGCTTAGCGGGGAGGACAGTGAACACTGAAGCTTTCTTT | CASSLAGRTVNTEAFF
few | TRBJ1-2 | TRBD1 | TRBV7-2 | TGTGCCAGCAGCTTACGACCGGACAGGGGGCTTAGGGGCTACACCTTC | CASSLRPDRGLRGYTF
many | TRBJ2-1 | TRBD2 | TRBV7-2 | TGTGCCAGCTCCGACAGGACTAGCTATAAATACTCCTACAATGAGCAGTTCTTC | CASSDRTSYKYSYNEQFF
NA | TRBJ2-5 | TRBD1 | TRBV20-1 | TGCAGTGCTAGAGGTCCTCTAATACCGGGACAGGGGACCTCAGAGACCCAGTACTTC | CSARGPLIPGQGTSETQYF
NA | TRBJ2-7 | NA | TRBV7-2 | TGTGCCAGCAGCGCGAGAGGGCCGGGGTGGGAGCAGTACTTC | CASSARGPGWEQYF
NA | TRBJ2-1 | TRBD1 | TRBV5-6 | TGTGCCAGCAGCTCGGGACAGGGATATGAGCAGTTCTTC | CASSSGQGYEQFF
NA | TRBJ1-1 | NA | TRBV12-3/TRBV12-4 | TGTGCCAGCAGCGTGCTGTTTGAGGGTCGGGTTTATCGGTCTTACACTGAAGCTTTCTTT | CASSVLFEGRVYRSYTEAFF
few | TRBJ1-1 | NA | TRBV9 | TGTGCCAGCAGCCCCAATGGGGAGGGCACTGAAGCTTTCTTT | CASSPNGEGTEAFF
NA | TRBJ1-1 | NA | TRBV9 | TGTGCCAGCAGCGTAGGGGGAGGGTTCACTGAAGCTTTCTTT | CASSVGGGFTEAFF
NA | TRBJ1-1 | NA | TRBV7-2 | TGTGCCAGCAGCCCCCTTATCTCTGAAGCTTTCTTT | CASSPLISEAFF
NA | TRBJ2-4 | NA | TRBV7-8 | TGTGCCAGCAGCTTAAACTGGGGGCCGAAGGGAAACATTCAGTACTTC | CASSLNWGPKGNIQYF
NA | TRBJ2-7 | TRBD1 | TRBV4-3 | TGCGCCAGCAGCCAACCGGGACAGGGGCTCTACGAGCAGTACTTC | CASSQPGQGLYEQYF
few | TRBJ2-5 | NA | TRBV29-1 | TGCAGCGTTGGACACCCCCTCGACGACCGAGGAGGTAAAGAGACCCAGTACTTC | CSVGHPLDDRGGKETQYF
many | TRBJ2-1 | TRBD1 | TRBV20-1 | TGCAGTGCTGAAGGGACAGCCCGATACAATGAGCAGTTCTTC | CSAEGTARYNEQFF
NA | TRBJ2-5 | NA | TRBV28 | TGTGCCAGCAGTTTTGAAGGGCGGGTCCAAGAGACCCAGTACTTC | CASSFEGRVQETQYF
NA | TRBJ1-5 | NA | TRBV7-6 | TGTGCCTGGGGCTATAGCAATCAGCCCCAGCATTTT | CAWGYSNQPQHF
NA | TRBJ2-7 | NA | TRBV11-2 | TGTGCCAGCAGCTCGAGTTGCTACGAGCAGTACTTC | CASSSSCYEQYF
NA | TRBJ2-7 | NA | TRBV28 | TGTGCCAGCAGTTTTGACAGTCGCGAGCAGTACTTC | CASSFDSREQYF
few | TRBJ2-1 | TRBD2 | TRBV7-6 | TGTGCCAGCAGCTTAGGGGGCGTTCTTGCTAGCGGGGGCCCCTCCTACAATGAGCAGTTCTTC | CASSLGGVLASGGPSYNEQFF